The rows below give T cell receptor beta chains drawn from one sample of a study of blood T cell repertoires in COVID-19. Libraries were prepared by immunoSEQ multiplex PCR; TCRdb keeps only in-frame clonotypes and omits some of them. The data hold 200,000 or so clones, with 80% to 90% observed a single time. The sample consisted of peripheral blood. The receptor source for this set is a woman in her 70s with active or convalescent COVID-19. CDR3s include the opening cysteine and the closing phenylalanine or tryptophan. The D gene is left open where the match is weak. Clone size, where shown, is once, few, many, or a class for clones that have expanded.

CDR3	DNA	size	D	V	J
CATSGGGLNIDGQFF	TGTGCCACCAGTGGTGGGGGCTTAAACATAGACGGGCAGTTCTTC	NA	NA	TRBV24-1	TRBJ2-1
CASSQDKNYEQYF	TGTGCCAGCTCACAGGACAAGAACTACGAGCAGTACTTC	once	NA	TRBV18	TRBJ2-7
CASSRQGVAAKNIQYF	TGTGCCAGCTCACGACAGGGGGTGGCAGCCAAAAACATTCAGTACTTC	NA	TRBD1	TRBV18	TRBJ2-4
CASSLLDRLEGTQYF	TGTGCCAGCAGCCTCCTCGACAGGTTGGAAGGGACCCAGTACTTC	NA	NA	TRBV14	TRBJ2-5
CASIRTRGSYNEQFF	TGTGCCAGCATCCGGACTCGCGGCTCCTACAATGAGCAGTTCTTC	NA	NA	TRBV2	TRBJ2-1
CAITTSLLSSYNEQFF	TGTGCCATCACAACTAGCCTACTGAGCTCCTACAATGAGCAGTTCTTC	NA	NA	TRBV10-3	TRBJ2-1
CASRASSYNSPLHF	TGTGCCTCCAGGGCGAGCTCCTATAATTCACCCCTCCACTTT	once	NA	TRBV3-1/TRBV3-2	TRBJ1-6
CASSPLPGTSGSYEQYF	TGCGCCAGCAGCCCCCTACCCGGGACTAGCGGGAGCTACGAGCAGTACTTC	NA	TRBD2	TRBV4-1	TRBJ2-7
CATSRDQNQPQHF	TGTGCCACCAGCAGAGATCAAAATCAGCCCCAGCATTTT	NA	NA	TRBV15	TRBJ1-5
CASSTTNEQFF	TGTGCCAGCTCAACGACAAATGAGCAGTTCTTC	once	NA	TRBV18	TRBJ2-1
CASSLTGVQETQYF	TGCGCCAGCAGCTTGACCGGGGTTCAAGAGACCCAGTACTTC	NA	NA	TRBV5-1	TRBJ2-5
CASSYGLAGINEQFF	TGTGCCAGCAGTTACGGACTAGCGGGTATCAATGAGCAGTTCTTC	NA	TRBD2	TRBV27	TRBJ2-1
CASRTHSSGANVLTF	TGTGCCAGCAGGACCCACAGCTCTGGGGCCAACGTCCTGACTTTC	NA	NA	TRBV28	TRBJ2-6
CASSLRPRIDEQFF	TGTGCCAGCAGCTTACGGCCTAGAATTGATGAGCAGTTCTTC	once	NA	TRBV7-3	TRBJ2-1
CASSREAGGTEAFF	TGCGCCAGCAGCCGGGAAGCAGGGGGCACTGAAGCTTTCTTT	NA	TRBD1	TRBV5-1	TRBJ1-1
CASSEKASGSHEQYF	TGTGCCAGCAGTGAAAAGGCTAGCGGGAGCCACGAGCAGTACTTC	many	TRBD2	TRBV6-1	TRBJ2-7
CASSPGGSGRKKQYF	TGTGCCAGCAGCCCCGGGGGGAGCGGGAGGAAGAAGCAGTACTTC	NA	TRBD2	TRBV7-9	TRBJ2-7
CASSLEGFVNEQFF	TGCGCCAGCAGCTTGGAGGGGTTTGTGAATGAGCAGTTCTTC	NA	NA	TRBV5-1	TRBJ2-1
CASSPSGGTEAFF	TGTGCCAGCAGTCCCTCCGGGGGCACTGAAGCTTTCTTT	NA	NA	TRBV27	TRBJ1-1
CASSARRRGLAGGGQFF	TGCGCCAGCAGCGCTAGAAGGAGGGGACTAGCGGGAGGAGGCCAGTTCTTC	NA	TRBD2	TRBV5-1	TRBJ2-1
CASSVASTDTQYF	TGTGCCAGCAGCGTAGCTAGCACAGATACGCAGTATTTT	NA	NA	TRBV9	TRBJ2-3
CASKTSGTDTQYF	TGCGCCAGCAAGACTAGCGGAACAGATACGCAGTATTTT	NA	TRBD2	TRBV10-2	TRBJ2-3
CASSSSPGGDGQPQHF	TGTGCCAGCAGCTCCTCCCCGGGGGGCGACGGTCAGCCCCAGCATTTT	NA	NA	TRBV5-5	TRBJ1-5
CASSQQASVGYNEQFF	TGTGCCAGCAGCCAGCAAGCTAGCGTGGGCTACAATGAGCAGTTCTTC	few	NA	TRBV4-2	TRBJ2-1
CACPSPGGETQYF	TGTGCCTGTCCGTCTCCAGGGGGGGAGACCCAGTACTTC	NA	NA	TRBV30	TRBJ2-5
CASSPDRGEPQHF	TGTGCCAGCAGTCCCGACAGGGGAGAGCCCCAGCATTTT	once	TRBD1	TRBV12-3/TRBV12-4	TRBJ1-5
CASSLVEARGVRDQETQYF	TGCGCCAGCAGCTTGGTGGAAGCCCGGGGAGTAAGAGACCAAGAGACCCAGTACTTC	once	NA	TRBV5-1	TRBJ2-5
CASSPGMVNQPQHF	TGTGCCAGTAGTCCCGGGATGGTAAATCAGCCCCAGCATTTT	few	NA	TRBV19	TRBJ1-5
CASKLLGEALF	TGTGCCAGCAAGCTTTTGGGGGAGGCCCTCTTC	NA	NA	TRBV7-2	TRBJ2-1
CASSPSPGTSGTDTQYF	TGTGCCAGCAGCCCATCCCCCGGGACTAGCGGCACAGATACGCAGTATTTT	NA	TRBD2	TRBV3-1/TRBV3-2	TRBJ2-3
CASSLGLGQGFNEKLFF	TGTGCCAGCAGCTTGGGCCTAGGACAGGGGTTTAATGAAAAACTGTTTTTT	NA	TRBD1	TRBV5-6	TRBJ1-4
CASSPVAGSYEQYF	TGTGCCAGCAGCCCCGTAGCGGGCTCCTACGAGCAGTACTTC	few	TRBD2	TRBV6-5	TRBJ2-7
CASSPNPGTGNTIYF	TGTGCCAGCTCACCTAATCCAGGGACAGGAAACACCATATATTTT	NA	NA	TRBV18	TRBJ1-3
CASSNLAGGPQTQYF	TGTGCCAGCAGTAATCTGGCGGGAGGGCCACAGACCCAGTACTTC	NA	TRBD2	TRBV2	TRBJ2-5
CASSIGRSSNYGYTF	TGTGCCAGCAGTATAGGGAGGTCCTCTAACTATGGCTACACCTTC	NA	NA	TRBV6-5	TRBJ1-2
CASSFSPGQRNTEAFF	TGCGCCAGCAGCTTCTCCCCGGGACAGCGGAACACTGAAGCTTTCTTT	once	TRBD1	TRBV5-1	TRBJ1-1
CASSQVRLAGVRAYNEQFF	TGCGCCAGCAGCCAAGTTCGACTAGCGGGAGTGAGGGCCTACAATGAGCAGTTCTTC	NA	TRBD2	TRBV4-1	TRBJ2-1
CASSQDREYGYTF	TGTGCCAGCTCACAGGACAGGGAGTATGGCTACACCTTC	NA	TRBD1	TRBV18	TRBJ1-2
CARSQKIRDFSRSSYNEQFF	TGTGCCAGAAGTCAAAAAATCCGGGACTTTTCCAGGAGCTCCTACAATGAGCAGTTCTTC	NA	NA	TRBV5-3	TRBJ2-1
CATTTSPSSYEQYF	TGTGCCACTACGACTAGTCCATCCTCCTACGAGCAGTACTTC	few	NA	TRBV10-3	TRBJ2-7
CASSRSGVRQLSGNTIYF	TGTGCCAGCAGTCGTTCGGGGGTAAGGCAGCTCTCTGGAAACACCATATATTTT	NA	NA	TRBV6-2/TRBV6-3	TRBJ1-3